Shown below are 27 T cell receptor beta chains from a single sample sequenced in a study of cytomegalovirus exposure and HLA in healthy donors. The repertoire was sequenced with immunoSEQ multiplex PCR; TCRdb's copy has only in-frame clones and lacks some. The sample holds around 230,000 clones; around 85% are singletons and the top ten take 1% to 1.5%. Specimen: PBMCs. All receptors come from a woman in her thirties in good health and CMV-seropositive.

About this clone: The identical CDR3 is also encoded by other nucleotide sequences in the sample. CDR3 amino acids: CASSLGLAGGPDTQYF. The CDR3 DNA reads TGCGCCAGCAGCTTGGGACTAGCGGGAGGACCAGATACGCAGTATTTT. The rearrangement links TRBV5-1 to TRBJ2-3; TRBD2 agrees at 13 bases. Losses at the gene ends were 0 bases for V and 4 bases for J; bases not matched to a gene: 2. This CDR3 contains 16 residues. Germline V gene lookup returns CDR1 SGHRS and CDR2 YFSETQ.

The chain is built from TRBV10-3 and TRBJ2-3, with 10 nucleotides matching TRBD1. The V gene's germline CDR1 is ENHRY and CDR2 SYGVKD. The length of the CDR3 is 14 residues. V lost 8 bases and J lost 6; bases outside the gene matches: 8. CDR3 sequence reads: CAIGGTGDWDTQYF. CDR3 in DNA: TGTGCCATCGGCGGGACAGGGGATTGGGATACGCAGTATTTT.

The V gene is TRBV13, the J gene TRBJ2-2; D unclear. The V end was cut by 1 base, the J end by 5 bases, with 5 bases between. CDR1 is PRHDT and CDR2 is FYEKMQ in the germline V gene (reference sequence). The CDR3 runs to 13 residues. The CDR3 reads CASSLAGTGELFF. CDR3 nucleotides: TGTGCCAGCAGCTTAGCAGGTACCGGGGAGCTGTTTTTT.

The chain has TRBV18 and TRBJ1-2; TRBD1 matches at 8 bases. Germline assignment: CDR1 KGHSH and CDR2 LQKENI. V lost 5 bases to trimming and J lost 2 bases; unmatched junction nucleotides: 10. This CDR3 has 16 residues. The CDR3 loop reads CASSKPRTGSNYGYTF. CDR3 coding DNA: TGTGCCAGCTCAAAGCCCCGGACAGGGTCAAACTATGGCTACACCTTC. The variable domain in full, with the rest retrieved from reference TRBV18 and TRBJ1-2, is NAGVMQNPRHLVRRRGQEARLRCSPMKGHSHVYWYRQLPEEGLKFMVYLQKENIIDESGMPKERFSAEFPKEGPSILRIQQVVRGDSAAYFCASSKPRTGSNYGYTFGSGTRLTVV.

For the CDR3, the DNA is TGTGCCAGTATAGCGGGAGGGCTCTACGAGCAGTACTTC. It codes for CASIAGGLYEQYF. The gene calls are TRBV28 and TRBJ2-7; 11 bases are shared with TRBD2. CDR1 and CDR2 from the germline V gene are MDHEN and SYDVKM. V shed 9 bases and J 3 bases; nucleotides not matched to a gene: 4. The CDR3 has 13 residues.

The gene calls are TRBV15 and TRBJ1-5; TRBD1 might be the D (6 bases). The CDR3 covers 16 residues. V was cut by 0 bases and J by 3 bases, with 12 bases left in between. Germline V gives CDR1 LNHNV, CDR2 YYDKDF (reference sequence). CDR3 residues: CATSREGALFNQPQHF. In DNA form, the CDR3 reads TGTGCCACCAGCAGAGAGGGGGCCCTCTTCAATCAGCCCCAGCATTTT. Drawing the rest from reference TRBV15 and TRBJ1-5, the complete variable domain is DAMVIQNPRYQVTQFGKPVTLSCSQTLNHNVMYWYQQKSSQAPKLLFHYYDKDFNNEADTPDNFQSRRPNTSFCFLDIRSPGLGDTAMYLCATSREGALFNQPQHFGDGTRLSIL.

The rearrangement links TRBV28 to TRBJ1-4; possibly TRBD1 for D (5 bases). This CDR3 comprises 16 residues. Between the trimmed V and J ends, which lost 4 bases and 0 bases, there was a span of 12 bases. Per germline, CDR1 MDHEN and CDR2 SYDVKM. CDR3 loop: CASSSDRLATNEKLFF. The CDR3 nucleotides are TGTGCCAGCAGTTCCGACAGACTGGCAACTAATGAAAAACTGTTTTTT.

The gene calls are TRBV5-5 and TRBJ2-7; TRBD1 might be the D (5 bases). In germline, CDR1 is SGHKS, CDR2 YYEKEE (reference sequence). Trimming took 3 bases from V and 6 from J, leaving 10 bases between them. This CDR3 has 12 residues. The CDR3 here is CASSWTLGEQYF. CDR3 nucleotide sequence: TGTGCCAGCAGCTGGACATTGGGCGAGCAGTACTTC.

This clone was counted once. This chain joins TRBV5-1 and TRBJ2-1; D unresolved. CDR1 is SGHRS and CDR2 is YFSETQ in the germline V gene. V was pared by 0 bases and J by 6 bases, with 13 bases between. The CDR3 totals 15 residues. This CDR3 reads CASSLDPAAVNEQFF. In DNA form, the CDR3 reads TGCGCCAGCAGCTTGGATCCGGCGGCGGTCAATGAGCAGTTCTTC.

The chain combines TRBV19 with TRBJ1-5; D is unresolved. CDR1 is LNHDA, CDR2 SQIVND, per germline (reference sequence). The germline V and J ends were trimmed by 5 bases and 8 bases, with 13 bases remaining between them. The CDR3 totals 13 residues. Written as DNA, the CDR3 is TGTGCCAGTAGTGCGAGGCTTGTGGAGCCCCAGCATTTT. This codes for CASSARLVEPQHF. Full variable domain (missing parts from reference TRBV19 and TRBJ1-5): DGGITQSPKYLFRKEGQNVTLSCEQNLNHDAMYWYRQDPGQGLRLIYYSQIVNDFQKGDIAEGYSVSREKKESFPLTVTSAQKNPTAFYLCASSARLVEPQHFGDGTRLSIL.

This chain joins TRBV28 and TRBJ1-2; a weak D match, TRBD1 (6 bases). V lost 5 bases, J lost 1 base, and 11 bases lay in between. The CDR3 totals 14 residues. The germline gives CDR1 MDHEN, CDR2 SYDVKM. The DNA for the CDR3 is TGTGCCAGCAGTCCGCGGACAGATAACTATGGCTACACCTTC. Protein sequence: CASSPRTDNYGYTF.

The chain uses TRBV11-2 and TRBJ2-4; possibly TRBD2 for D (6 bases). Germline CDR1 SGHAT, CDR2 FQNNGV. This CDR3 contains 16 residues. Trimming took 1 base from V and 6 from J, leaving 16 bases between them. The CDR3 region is CASSLAAGGTGNIQYF. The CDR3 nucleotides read TGTGCCAGCAGCTTAGCGGCAGGCGGGACGGGAAACATTCAGTACTTC.

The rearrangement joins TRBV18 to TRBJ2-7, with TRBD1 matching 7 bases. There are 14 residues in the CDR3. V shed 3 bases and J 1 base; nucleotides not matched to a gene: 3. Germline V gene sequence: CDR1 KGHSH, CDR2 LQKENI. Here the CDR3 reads CASSPTGSSYEQYF. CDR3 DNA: TGTGCCAGCTCACCGACAGGGTCGTCCTACGAGCAGTACTTC. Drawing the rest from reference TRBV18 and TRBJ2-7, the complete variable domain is NAGVMQNPRHLVRRRGQEARLRCSPMKGHSHVYWYRQLPEEGLKFMVYLQKENIIDESGMPKERFSAEFPKEGPSILRIQQVVRGDSAAYFCASSPTGSSYEQYFGPGTRLTVT.

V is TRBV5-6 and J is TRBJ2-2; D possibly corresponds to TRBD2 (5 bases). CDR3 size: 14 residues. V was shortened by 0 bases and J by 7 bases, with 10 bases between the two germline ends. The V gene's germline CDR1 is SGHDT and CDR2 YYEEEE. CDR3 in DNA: TGTGCCAGCAGCTTGGGCGGGTGGCACGGGGAGCTGTTTTTT. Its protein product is CASSLGGWHGELFF.

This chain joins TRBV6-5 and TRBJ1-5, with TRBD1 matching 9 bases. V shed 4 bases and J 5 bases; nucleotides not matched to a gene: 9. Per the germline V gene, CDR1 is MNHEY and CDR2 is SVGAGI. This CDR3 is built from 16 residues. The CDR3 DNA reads TGTGCCAGCAGTTTGGGGACAGGGAACCGGGATCAGCCCCAGCATTTT. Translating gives CASSLGTGNRDQPQHF.

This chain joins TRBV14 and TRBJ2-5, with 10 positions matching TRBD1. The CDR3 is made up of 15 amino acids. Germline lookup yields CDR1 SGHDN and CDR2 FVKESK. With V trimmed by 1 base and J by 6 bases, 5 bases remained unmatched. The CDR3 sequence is CASSQAGTGVQTQYF. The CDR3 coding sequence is TGTGCCAGCAGCCAAGCCGGGACAGGGGTACAGACCCAGTACTTC.

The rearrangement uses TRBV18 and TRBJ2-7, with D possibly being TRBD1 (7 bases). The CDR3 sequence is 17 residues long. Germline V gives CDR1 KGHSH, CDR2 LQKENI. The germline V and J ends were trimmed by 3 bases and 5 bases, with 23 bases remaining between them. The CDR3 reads CASSPRTRNRGLDEQYF. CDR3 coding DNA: TGTGCCAGCTCACCGAGAACACGTAACAGGGGACTGGACGAGCAGTACTTC.

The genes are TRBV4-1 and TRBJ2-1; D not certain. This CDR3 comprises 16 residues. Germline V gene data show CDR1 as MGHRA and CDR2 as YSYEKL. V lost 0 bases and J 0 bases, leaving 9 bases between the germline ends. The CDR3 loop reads CASSQERPVSYNEQFF. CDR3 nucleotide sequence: TGCGCCAGCAGCCAAGAGCGGCCCGTCTCCTACAATGAGCAGTTCTTC.

The DNA of the CDR3 is TGTGCCAGCAGACAACCGCGGGACGCCCACTACGAGCAGTACTTC. Protein product: CASRQPRDAHYEQYF. V and J are TRBV7-2 and TRBJ2-7, with D possibly being TRBD2 (6 bases). The V gene lost 6 bases and the J gene lost 3 bases, with 18 bases spanning the gap. Germline V lookup: CDR1 SGHTA, CDR2 FQGNSA. CDR3 length: 15 amino acids.

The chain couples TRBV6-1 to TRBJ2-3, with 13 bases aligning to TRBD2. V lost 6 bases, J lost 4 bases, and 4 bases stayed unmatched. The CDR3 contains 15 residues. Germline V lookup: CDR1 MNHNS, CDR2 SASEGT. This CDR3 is CASRRTSGSADTQYF. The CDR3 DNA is TGTGCCAGCAGGAGGACTAGCGGGAGCGCAGATACGCAGTATTTT.

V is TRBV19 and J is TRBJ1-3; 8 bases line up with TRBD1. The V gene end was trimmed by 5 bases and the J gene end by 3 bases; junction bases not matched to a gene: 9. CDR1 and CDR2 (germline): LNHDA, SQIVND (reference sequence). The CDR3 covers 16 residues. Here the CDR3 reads CASSLTPGQVGNTIYF. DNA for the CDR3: TGTGCCAGTAGTCTGACCCCGGGACAGGTTGGAAACACCATATATTTT.

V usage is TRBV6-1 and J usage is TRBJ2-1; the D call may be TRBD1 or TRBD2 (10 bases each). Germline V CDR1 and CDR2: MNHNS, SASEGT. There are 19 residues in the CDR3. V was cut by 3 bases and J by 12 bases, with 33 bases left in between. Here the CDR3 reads CASSDRDRGFLAGVARQFF. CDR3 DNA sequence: TGTGCCAGCAGTGACCGGGACAGGGGCTTTCTAGCGGGGGTGGCTCGGCAGTTCTTC.

The CDR3 is CSVGPLQKNTEAFF. The CDR3 nucleotides read TGCAGCGTTGGCCCGTTACAGAAGAACACTGAAGCTTTCTTT. This sequence joins TRBV29-1 and TRBJ1-1; D is uncertain. This CDR3 is 14 amino acids long. The germline V gene encodes CDR1 SQVTM and CDR2 ANQGSEA. V lost 4 bases to trimming and J lost 1 base, with 13 bases between them. Supplemented by reference TRBV29-1 and TRBJ1-1, the full variable domain reads SAVISQKPSRDICQRGTSLTIQCQVDSQVTMMFWYRQQPGQSLTLIATANQGSEATYESGFVIDKFPISRPNLTFSTLTVSNMSPEDSSIYLCSVGPLQKNTEAFFGQGTRLTVV.

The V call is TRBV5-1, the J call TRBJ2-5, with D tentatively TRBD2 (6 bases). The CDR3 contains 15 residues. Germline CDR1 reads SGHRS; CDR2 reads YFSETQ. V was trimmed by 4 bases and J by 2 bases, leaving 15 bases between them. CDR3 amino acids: CASSELPGRQETQYF. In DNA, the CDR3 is TGCGCCAGCAGCGAACTTCCCGGGAGACAAGAGACCCAGTACTTC.

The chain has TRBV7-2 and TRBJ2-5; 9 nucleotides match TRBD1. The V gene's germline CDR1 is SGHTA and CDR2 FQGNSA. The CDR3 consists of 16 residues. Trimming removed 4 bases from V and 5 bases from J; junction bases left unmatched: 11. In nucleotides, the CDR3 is TGTGCCAGCAGCTCCCATGCGACAGGGGGAGGGGAGACCCAGTACTTC. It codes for CASSSHATGGGETQYF.

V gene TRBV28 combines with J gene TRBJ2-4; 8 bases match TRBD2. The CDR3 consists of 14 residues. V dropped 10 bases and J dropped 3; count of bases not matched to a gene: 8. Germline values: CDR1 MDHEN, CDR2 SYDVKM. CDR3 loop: CATVSGGVKNIQYF. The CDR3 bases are TGTGCCACAGTCTCGGGGGGGGTCAAAAACATTCAGTACTTC.

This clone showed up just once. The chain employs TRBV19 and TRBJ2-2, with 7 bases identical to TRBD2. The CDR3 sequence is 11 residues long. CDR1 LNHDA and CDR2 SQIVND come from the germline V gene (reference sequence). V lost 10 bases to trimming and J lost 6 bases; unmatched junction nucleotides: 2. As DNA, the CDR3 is TGTGCCACTGCGGGAGCCGGGGAGCTGTTTTTT. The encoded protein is CATAGAGELFF.